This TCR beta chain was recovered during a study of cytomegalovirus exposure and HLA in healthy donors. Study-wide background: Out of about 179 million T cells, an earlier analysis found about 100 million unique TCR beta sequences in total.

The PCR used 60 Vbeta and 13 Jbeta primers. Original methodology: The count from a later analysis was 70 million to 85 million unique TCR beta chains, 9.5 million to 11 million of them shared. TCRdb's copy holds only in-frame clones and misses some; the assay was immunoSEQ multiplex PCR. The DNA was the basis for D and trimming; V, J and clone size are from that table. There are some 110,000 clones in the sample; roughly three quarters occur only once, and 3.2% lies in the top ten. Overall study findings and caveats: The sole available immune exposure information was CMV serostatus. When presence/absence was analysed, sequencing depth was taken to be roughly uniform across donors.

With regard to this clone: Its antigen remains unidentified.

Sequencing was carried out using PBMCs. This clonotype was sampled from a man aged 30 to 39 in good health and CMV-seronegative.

CDR3 nucleotide sequence: TGTGCCAGCAGTTTAATGGGACTAGACATTTACAATGAGCAGTTCTTC. Its protein is CASSLMGLDIYNEQFF. The chain uses TRBV27 and TRBJ2-1, with 8 positions matching TRBD2. Unmatched junction bases numbered 7, after V lost 2 bases and J lost 4 bases. Germline values: CDR1 MNHEY, CDR2 SMNVEV (reference sequence). The CDR3 has 16 residues.